This entry lists 14 T cell receptor beta chains sequenced from one sample in a study of Tregs in tolerant kidney transplant recipients (dated by TCRdb to about 2019). The library was generated by the immunoSEQ multiplex PCR assay. TCRdb took over this immuneACCESS table, retaining in-frame rearrangements with V and J assigned. Such tables are incomplete; in checked studies, under half of the missing clones stem from an unresolved V gene, and the remainder is unexplained. A total of about 240,000 clones appear in this sample, 80% to 85% of them only once. The ten largest clones add up to under 0.65% of the sample. The sequenced sample was CD4+ T cells from blood. All receptors come from a human donor in good health.

J is TRBJ2-1 and V is TRBV10-3; 7 bases align to TRBD2. The CDR3 covers 16 residues. Germline V gives CDR1 ENHRY, CDR2 SYGVKD. With V trimmed by 1 base and J by 1 base, 4 bases remained unmatched. The CDR3 bases are TGTGCCATCAGTGAGTTACTAGCGTCTTCCTACAATGAGCAGTTCTTC. Translation gives CAISELLASSYNEQFF.

J is TRBJ1-3 and V is TRBV29-1; D is unresolved. V lost 4 bases and J lost 0, with 7 bases in between. This CDR3 has 13 residues. Per germline, CDR1 SQVTM and CDR2 ANQGSEA. The CDR3 sequence is CSVGGFSGNTIYF. Written as DNA, the CDR3 is TGCAGCGTTGGAGGATTCTCTGGAAACACCATATATTTT.

The chain links TRBV6-4 to TRBJ1-1; D may be TRBD1 (5 bases). V was clipped by 4 bases and J by 1 base, with 10 bases between them. Germline CDR1 reads MRHNA; CDR2 reads SNTAGT. This CDR3 contains 14 residues. The DNA for the CDR3 is TGTGCCAGCAGTGCGACAGCCGCGAACACTGAAGCTTTCTTT. The encoded protein is CASSATAANTEAFF.

CDR3 coding DNA: TGTGCCAGCAGCCAGTCCGGGACACAGATCTACGAGCAGTACTTC. Translating it yields CASSQSGTQIYEQYF. V gene TRBV7-9 combines with J gene TRBJ2-7; D is perhaps TRBD1 (6 bases). This CDR3 contains 15 residues. The germline V and J ends were trimmed by 5 bases and 3 bases, with 17 bases remaining between them. From germline, CDR1 is SEHNR and CDR2 FQNEAQ (reference sequence).

This CDR3 is CASSLAWVGADTQYF. The CDR3, as DNA: TGCGCCAGCAGCTTGGCCTGGGTAGGGGCAGATACGCAGTATTTT. This sequence joins TRBV5-1 and TRBJ2-3; weak D call: TRBD1 (5 bases). The V gene lost 0 bases and the J gene lost 4 bases, with 12 bases spanning the gap. CDR3 length equals 15 residues. The germline CDR1 and CDR2 sequences are SGHRS and YFSETQ.

CDR3 bases: TGTGCCAGCAGTTACGACAGGATCAATCAGCCCCAGCATTTT. Its protein product is CASSYDRINQPQHF. This chain connects TRBV6-5 to TRBJ1-5; a weak D match, TRBD1 (6 bases). This CDR3 spans 14 amino acids. Trimming removed 2 bases from V and 3 bases from J, with 8 bases in between. CDR1 and CDR2 (germline): MNHEY, SVGAGI.

The J gene is TRBJ2-1, the V gene TRBV5-1, with 14 bases lining up with TRBD2. Germline assignment: CDR1 SGHRS and CDR2 YFSETQ. V trimming: 4 bases; J trimming: 9 bases; junction bases outside the gene matches: 6. This CDR3 is 15 amino acids long. CDR3 nucleotide sequence: TGCGCCAGCAGCCAGACTAGCGGGAGGGTGGGTGAGCAGTTCTTC. This translates into CASSQTSGRVGEQFF.

The chain uses TRBV9 and TRBJ1-4, with D unclear. The CDR3 runs to 15 residues. Trimming stripped 0 bases from V and 7 bases from J, with 13 bases between. Germline V gene data show CDR1 as SGDLS and CDR2 as YYNGEE. The CDR3 reads CASSVGLLQAEKLFF. The DNA for the CDR3 is TGTGCCAGCAGCGTAGGGCTACTTCAGGCTGAAAAACTGTTTTTT.

The rearrangement links TRBV15 to TRBJ2-5; D tentatively fits TRBD1 or TRBD2 (5 bases each). The V gene lost 3 bases and the J gene lost 5 bases, with 10 bases spanning the gap. The CDR3 is made up of 13 amino acids. Germline-derived CDR1 and CDR2 are LNHNV and YYDKDF (reference sequence). The CDR3 loop is CATSRGWGETQYF. The CDR3 DNA follows: TGTGCCACCAGCAGGGGGTGGGGGGAGACCCAGTACTTC.

The V call is TRBV30, the J call TRBJ2-7; unclear D gene. CDR3 size: 16 residues. With 1 base removed from V and 4 bases from J, the gap between germline ends came to 20 bases. The germline V gene has CDR1 GTSNPN and CDR2 SVGIG (reference sequence). For the CDR3, the DNA is TGTGCCTGGAGTGCCCAGGCTGGCAGCCTAATATACGAGCAGTACTTC. Residues: CAWSAQAGSLIYEQYF.

The chain uses TRBV7-2 and TRBJ1-4; D is unclear. Deletions cut 2 bases from V and 3 bases from J, with 7 bases between. The CDR3 is 14 amino acids. Germline V gene sequence: CDR1 SGHTA, CDR2 FQGNSA. In DNA, the CDR3 is TGTGCCAGCAGCTTACGCCCCGCTAATGAAAAACTGTTTTTT. Translated, it gives CASSLRPANEKLFF.

The DNA of the CDR3 is TGTGCCAGCAGCTACCTAGGGGCGAGGAGCACTGAAGCTTTCTTT. This codes for CASSYLGARSTEAFF. The chain links TRBV5-6 to TRBJ1-1; a weak D match, TRBD1 (5 bases). Trimming took 3 bases from V and 4 from J, leaving 16 bases between them. This CDR3 has 15 amino acids. CDR1 and CDR2 from the germline V gene are SGHDT and YYEEEE.

This clone was seen just once. J is TRBJ2-3 and V is TRBV19; D possibly corresponds to TRBD2 (5 bases). This CDR3 is 14 amino acids long. Trimming stripped 6 bases from V and 1 base from J, with 11 bases between. CDR1 and CDR2 from the germline V gene are LNHDA and SQIVND (reference sequence). Here the CDR3 DNA reads TGTGCCAGTAGGCCGGGAACCCGCACAGATACGCAGTATTTT. The encoded protein is CASRPGTRTDTQYF.

The V gene is TRBV20-1, the J gene TRBJ2-1, with D unresolved. The CDR3 extends over 10 amino acids. V dropped 6 bases and J dropped 8 bases, with 8 bases sitting between them. Germline V lookup: CDR1 DFQATT, CDR2 SNEGSKA (reference sequence). CDR3 loop: CSAGAYEQFF. The CDR3, as DNA: TGCAGTGCAGGCGCTTATGAGCAGTTCTTC.